This T cell receptor (beta chain) appears in the sequencing data of a study of blood T cells in healthy people across ages. Turning to the study itself: About one barcoded TCR beta cDNA was captured per two T cells.

There are 14 residues in the CDR3. The germline gives CDR1 SGHRS, CDR2 YFSETQ. General study findings and limits: Both higher diversity and more naive CD4+ cells marked long-lived donors when set against aged donors. Researchers said unsorted PBMCs prevented a conclusive naive versus antigen-experienced comparison.

A second PCR, run for about 7 to 12 cycles, used a sample-barcoded 5' primer plus a J-beta primer mix. TCRdb used MiXCR to reprocess the 5' RACE reads, holding one entry per CDR3 protein. The table shows some 1.5 million distinct CDR3 sequences, with approximately 28% occurring only once. This clonotype was seen a handful of times. What it binds is unknown. No fewer than 6 million PBMCs went into each sample. The chain has TRBV5-1 and TRBJ2-7; 11 positions agree with TRBD1. The tail of the sequence fits TRBJ2-5 better, so the J call may be wrong. Sequenced sample: blood. This receptor was taken from a woman aged 25 to 39 in good health. DNA for the CDR3: TGCGCCAGTAGCGCACTGGACAGGGGGCGGACCCAGTACTTC. Protein sequence: CASSALDRGRTQYF.